This T cell receptor beta chain was sequenced in a study of T cell repertoires in cytomegalovirus infection. At the level of the study: Indicated by public TCR beta signatures were CMV infection and matching HLA type. Whole-study findings and limits: The cumulative frequency of public TCR beta families identified carriers of CMV plus the relevant HLA. Predominance within the ex vivo response was attributable to HLA-C-restricted CMV-specific TCR beta clonotypes.

Trimming pared 0 bases from V and 0 bases from J, leaving 9 bases between. The CDR3 covers 17 residues. Looked up from germline, CDR1 is SGHDN and CDR2 is FVKESK. TCRdb called the reads again in MiXCR, with one record for every CDR3 protein. The repertoire holds roughly 100,000 distinct CDR3 sequences, with roughly 40% as singletons. Remarks on this clonotype: The antigen is not known.

The sample in question was CD8+ T cells from cultured PBMCs, obtained from culture after CMV antigen stimulation. The rearrangement uses TRBV14 and TRBJ2-6; D remains unclear. The source of this sequence is a human donor in good health (CMV status not recorded). Some clones in this sample may be carry-over from other donors' samples. This CDR3 reads CASSQDRRLSGANVLTF. CDR3 nucleotide sequence: TGTGCCAGCAGCCAAGACAGGCGCCTCTCTGGGGCCAACGTCCTGACTTTC.